The 3 T cell receptor beta chains below come from one sample, sequenced in a study of circulating CD8 cells and anti-PD-1 response in melanoma. Each library started from roughly 15 ng of total RNA using the QIAseq Immune Repertoire TCR panel. TCRdb re-derived calls from the reads in MiXCR, one entry per CDR3 protein. This sample has approximately 940 distinct CDR3 sequences, with 9.3% found just once. Live CD3+CD8+TCRalphabeta+ cells were sorted into four subsets by PD-1 and/or TIGIT. Material: CD8+ T cells from PBMCs, obtained at baseline or after one month of anti-PD-1 therapy (not recorded which). The receptors were sampled from a human donor with melanoma.

Within the sample, this clonotype is large. The chain joins TRBV2 to TRBJ1-4; 9 bases are shared with TRBD1. From germline, CDR1 is SNHLY and CDR2 FYNNEI. This CDR3 has 13 amino acids. The junction had 10 bases not matched to a gene; V was cut back by 7 bases and J by 13 bases. DNA for the CDR3: TGTGCCAGCATGGGGACAGGGCGGCATCTACTGTTTTTT. Protein sequence: CASMGTGRHLLFF.

This clonotype is judged large (0.1 to 1%). The chain joins TRBV19 to TRBJ1-1, with 10 bases lining up with TRBD1. Per the germline V gene, CDR1 is LNHDA and CDR2 is SQIVND (reference sequence). Trimming cost V 3 bases and J 6 bases; bases outside gene matches: 7. The length of the CDR3 is 15 residues. This CDR3 reads CASSIGGTGVAEAFF. In DNA form, the CDR3 reads TGTGCCAGTAGTATCGGGGGGACAGGGGTGGCTGAAGCTTTCTTT.

Relative to its sample, this clonotype is medium-sized. V and J are TRBV6-5 and TRBJ2-3; D possibly corresponds to TRBD2 (7 bases). V lost 4 bases, J lost 1 base, and 18 bases lay in between. CDR1 and CDR2 (germline): MNHEY, SVGAGI. There are 17 residues in the CDR3. The CDR3 spells CASSSRGGGLGTDTQYF. For the CDR3, the DNA is TGTGCCAGCAGTTCCCGTGGGGGGGGGCTGGGCACAGATACGCAGTATTTT.